This T cell receptor (beta chain) was observed in a study of beta chain features in type 1 diabetes. At the level of the study: Sorted cells, 90 million to 130 million in number, were examined across all samples.

Details on this clone: Its antigen remains unidentified.

Using CD45RO/CCR7/CD25/CD127/CD95/CD27, CD4+ naive, central memory, regulatory and stem cell-like memory cells were sorted. V gave up 5 bases and J gave up 8 bases; unmatched junction bases: 15. CDR3 length equals 16 residues. Germline V gene data show CDR1 as SGHTA and CDR2 as FQGNSA. Study-wide points: Any role of HLA type in TCRB rearrangement remained unresolved here.

The isolated RNA, all of it, was reverse transcribed, so expressed TCRB transcripts were what got sequenced. The protocol was immunoSEQ multiplex PCR, while the TCRdb copy is restricted to in-frame clones and leaves out a portion. The table has over 500,000 clones, about a sixth seen once. The source material was naive CD4+ T cells from blood. This chain uses TRBV7-2 with TRBJ2-3; 8 bases fit TRBD2. The receptor was isolated from a young man in good health. The CDR3 here is CASSTGPIAGRTTQYF. The DNA of the CDR3 is TGTGCCAGCAGCACCGGCCCCATAGCGGGGAGGACTACGCAGTATTTT.